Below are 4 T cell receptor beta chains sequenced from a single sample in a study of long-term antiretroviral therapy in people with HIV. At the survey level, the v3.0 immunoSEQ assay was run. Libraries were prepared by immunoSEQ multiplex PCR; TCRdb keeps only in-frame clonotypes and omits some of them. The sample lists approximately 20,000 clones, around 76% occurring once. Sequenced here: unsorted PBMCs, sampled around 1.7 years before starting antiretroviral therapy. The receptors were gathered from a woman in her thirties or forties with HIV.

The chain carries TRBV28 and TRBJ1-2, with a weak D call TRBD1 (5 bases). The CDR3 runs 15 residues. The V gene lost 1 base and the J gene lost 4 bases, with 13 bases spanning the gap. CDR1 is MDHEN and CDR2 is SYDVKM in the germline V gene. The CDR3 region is CASSLSSWGGYGYTF. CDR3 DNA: TGTGCCAGCAGTTTATCGTCTTGGGGGGGCTATGGCTACACCTTC.

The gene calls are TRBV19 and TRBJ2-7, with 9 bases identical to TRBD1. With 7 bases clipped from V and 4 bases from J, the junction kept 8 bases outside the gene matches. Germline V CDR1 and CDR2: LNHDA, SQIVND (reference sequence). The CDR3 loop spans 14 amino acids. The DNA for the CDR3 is TGTGCCAGTAAGCGCGGACAGGGGCTGTACGAGCAGTACTTC. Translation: CASKRGQGLYEQYF.

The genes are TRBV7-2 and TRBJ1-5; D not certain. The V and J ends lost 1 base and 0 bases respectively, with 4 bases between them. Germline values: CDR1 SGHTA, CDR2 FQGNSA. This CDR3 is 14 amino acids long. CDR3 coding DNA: TGTGCCAGCAGCTTAGAGACTAGCAATCAGCCCCAGCATTTT. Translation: CASSLETSNQPQHF.

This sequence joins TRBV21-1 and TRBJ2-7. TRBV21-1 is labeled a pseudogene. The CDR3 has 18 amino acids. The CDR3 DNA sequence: TGTGCCAGCAGCAAATTGAGCCCGGGCGGTGACCTCTCCTACGAGCAGTACTTC. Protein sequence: CASSKLSPGGDLSYEQYF.